This T cell receptor beta chain was identified during a study of control samples from healthy donors and cancer patients. CDR3 length: 15 residues. V was cut by 3 bases and J by 0 bases, with 9 bases left in between. Germline V gene sequence: CDR1 SGHVS, CDR2 FNYEAQ. A single count supports this clone. TCRdb's copy holds only in-frame clones and misses some; the assay was immunoSEQ multiplex PCR. The sample consists of around 28,000 clones, more than 75% of them appearing once. The source is a woman between 40 and 55 years old with lung cancer. The material sequenced was PBMCs. The J gene is TRBJ1-5, the V gene TRBV7-6; D not certain. CDR3 in amino acids: CASSFFDYSNQPQHF. Written as DNA, the CDR3 is TGTGCCAGCAGCTTCTTCGACTATAGCAATCAGCCCCAGCATTTT. The full variable domain, its missing parts supplied by reference TRBV7-6 and TRBJ1-5, is GAGVSQSPRYKVTKRGQDVALRCDPISGHVSLYWYRQALGQGPEFLTYFNYEAQQDKSGLPNDRFSAERPEGSISTLTIQRTEQRDSAMYRCASSFFDYSNQPQHFGDGTRLSIL.